This TCR beta chain is drawn from a study of blood T cell repertoires in COVID-19. Turning to the study itself: Specimens from acute and convalescent COVID-19 originated in the United States, Italy and Spain.

Produced via immunoSEQ multiplex PCR; TCRdb's table is partial and in-frame only. This sample has 65,000 to 95,000 clones, with about 91% found just once. Germline V gives CDR1 LGHNT, CDR2 FRNRAP. The CDR3 covers 19 residues. The V and J ends lost 0 bases and 0 bases respectively, with 18 bases between them. The chain links TRBV12-5 to TRBJ1-5, with TRBD1 as a possible D gene (6 bases). The sample was peripheral blood. This sequence originates from a man in his 70s with active or convalescent COVID-19. Written as DNA, the CDR3 is TGTGCTAGTGGTTTGGTCTTTGTCGGACAGCCTGATAGCAATCAGCCCCAGCATTTT. The encoded protein is CASGLVFVGQPDSNQPQHF.